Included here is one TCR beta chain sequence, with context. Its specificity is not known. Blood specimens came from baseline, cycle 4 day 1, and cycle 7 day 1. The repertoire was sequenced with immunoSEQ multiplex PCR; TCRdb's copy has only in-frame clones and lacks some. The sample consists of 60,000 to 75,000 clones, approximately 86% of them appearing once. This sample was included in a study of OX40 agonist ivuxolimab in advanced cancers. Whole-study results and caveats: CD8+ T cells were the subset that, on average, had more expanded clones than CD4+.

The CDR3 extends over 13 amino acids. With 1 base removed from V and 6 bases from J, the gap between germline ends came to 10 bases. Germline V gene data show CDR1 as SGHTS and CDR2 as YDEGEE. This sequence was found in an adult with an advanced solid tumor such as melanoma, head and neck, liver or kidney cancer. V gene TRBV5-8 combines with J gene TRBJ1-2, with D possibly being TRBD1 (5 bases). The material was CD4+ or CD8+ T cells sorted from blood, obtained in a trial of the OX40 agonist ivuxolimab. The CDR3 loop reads CASSLYRSDGYTF. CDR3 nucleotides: TGTGCCAGCAGCTTGTACAGGTCCGATGGCTACACCTTC.